This T cell receptor beta chain was retrieved from a study of blood T cell repertoires in COVID-19. Study at large: COVID-19 samples, acute and convalescent, were from the United States, Italy and Spain. From T cells, B-cell-depleted T cells, or PBMCs came the material, which was cDNA or gDNA.

In the authors' methods: Reference gene primer amplification in the assay estimated nucleated cell counts. The method was immunoSEQ multiplex PCR; TCRdb's version includes in-frame clones alone and lacks a portion of them. V, J and clone size derive from that table, while D and trimming were established from the DNA sequence. The repertoire holds roughly 200,000 clones, with more than 75% as singletons. The CDR3 sequence is 15 residues long. Trimming stripped 4 bases from V and 0 bases from J, with 13 bases between. The V gene's germline CDR1 is SGHVS and CDR2 FQNEAQ. In Seattle, patients joined the study during active infection and were tracked longitudinally.

The genes are TRBV7-8 and TRBJ2-7; perhaps TRBD2 as D (5 bases). The TCR was taken from a woman between 40 and 50 years old with COVID-19, enrolled during active disease. Sequenced sample: peripheral blood. The CDR3 coding sequence is TGTGCCAGCAGCTCCCTCTTAGCGCGCTCCTACGAGCAGTACTTC. The encoded protein is CASSSLLARSYEQYF.